This T cell receptor beta chain derives from a study of CD8 T cells in ankylosing spondylitis. This CDR3 contains 13 residues. V gave up 5 bases and J gave up 5 bases; unmatched junction bases: 9. Per the germline V gene, CDR1 is SQVTM and CDR2 is ANQGSEA. TCRdb re-called the 5' RACE reads with MiXCR, one entry per CDR3 protein. In the table there are some 340,000 distinct CDR3 sequences, about 14% of which are singletons. This clonotype was counted many times. The clonotype was recovered from a male donor with ankylosing spondylitis or in good health (not recorded which). Material for sequencing was blood, either unsorted or a sorted T cell fraction (not recorded which). This chain uses TRBV29-1 with TRBJ2-7, with 7 positions matching TRBD1. This CDR3 reads CSVSTGYDHEQYF. In DNA, the CDR3 is TGCAGCGTTTCGACAGGGTACGACCACGAGCAGTACTTC.